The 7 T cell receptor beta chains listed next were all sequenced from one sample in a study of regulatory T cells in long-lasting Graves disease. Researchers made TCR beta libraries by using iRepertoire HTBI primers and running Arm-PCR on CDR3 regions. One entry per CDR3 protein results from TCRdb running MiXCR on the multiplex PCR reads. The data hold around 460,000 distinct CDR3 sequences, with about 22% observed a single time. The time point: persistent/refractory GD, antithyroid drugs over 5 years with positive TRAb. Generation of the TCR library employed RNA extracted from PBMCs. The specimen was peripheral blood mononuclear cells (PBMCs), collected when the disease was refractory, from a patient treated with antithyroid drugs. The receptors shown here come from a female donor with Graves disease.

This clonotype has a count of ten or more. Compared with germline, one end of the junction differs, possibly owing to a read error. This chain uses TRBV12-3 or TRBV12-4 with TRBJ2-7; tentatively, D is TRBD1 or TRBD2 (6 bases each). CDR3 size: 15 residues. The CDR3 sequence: CASSLVGGGTYEQYF. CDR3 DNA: TGCGCCAGCAGCTTGGTTGGAGGGGGGACCTACGAGCAGTACTTC.

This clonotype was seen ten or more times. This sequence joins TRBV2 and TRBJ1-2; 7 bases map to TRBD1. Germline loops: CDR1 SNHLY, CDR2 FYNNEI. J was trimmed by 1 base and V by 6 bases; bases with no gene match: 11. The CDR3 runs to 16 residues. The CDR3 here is CASRRDTGAHNYGYTF. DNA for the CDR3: TGTGCCAGCAGGAGGGACACAGGGGCCCATAACTATGGCTACACCTTC.

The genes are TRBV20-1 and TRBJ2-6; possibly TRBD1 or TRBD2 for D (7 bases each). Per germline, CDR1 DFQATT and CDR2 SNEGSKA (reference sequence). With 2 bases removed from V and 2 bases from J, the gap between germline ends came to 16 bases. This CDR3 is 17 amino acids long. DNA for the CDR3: TGCAGTGCTAGATCCTACCAGGGGGGGGCTGGGGCCAACGTCCTGACTTTC. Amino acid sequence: CSARSYQGGAGANVLTF.

The CDR3: CASSPQSNRGEQYF. For the CDR3, the DNA is TGTGCCAGCTCACCACAATCAAACAGGGGCGAGCAGTACTTC. The V gene is TRBV18, the J gene TRBJ2-7, with 7 bases identical to TRBD1. CDR1 is KGHSH, CDR2 LQKENI, per germline. J was trimmed by 6 bases and V by 1 base; bases with no gene match: 6. The CDR3 spans 14 residues. The full variable domain, its missing parts supplied by reference TRBV18 and TRBJ2-7, is NAGVMQNPRHLVRRRGQEARLRCSPMKGHSHVYWYRQLPEEGLKFMVYLQKENIIDESGMPKERFSAEFPKEGPSILRIQQVVRGDSAAYFCASSPQSNRGEQYFGPGTRLTVT.

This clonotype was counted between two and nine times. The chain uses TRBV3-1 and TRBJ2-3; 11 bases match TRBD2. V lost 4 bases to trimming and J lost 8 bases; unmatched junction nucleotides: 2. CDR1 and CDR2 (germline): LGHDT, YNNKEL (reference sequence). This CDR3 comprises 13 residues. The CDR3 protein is CASSPGTSGTQYF. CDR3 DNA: TGTGCCAGCAGCCCCGGGACTAGCGGTACGCAGTATTTT.

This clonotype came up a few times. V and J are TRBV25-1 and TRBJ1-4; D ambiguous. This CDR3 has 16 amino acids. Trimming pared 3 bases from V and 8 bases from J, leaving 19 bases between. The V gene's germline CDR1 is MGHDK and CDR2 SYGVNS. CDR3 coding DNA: TGTGCCAGCAGTGATATTCGAAGCCTTTCTCAAGAAAAACTGTTTTTT. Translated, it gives CASSDIRSLSQEKLFF.

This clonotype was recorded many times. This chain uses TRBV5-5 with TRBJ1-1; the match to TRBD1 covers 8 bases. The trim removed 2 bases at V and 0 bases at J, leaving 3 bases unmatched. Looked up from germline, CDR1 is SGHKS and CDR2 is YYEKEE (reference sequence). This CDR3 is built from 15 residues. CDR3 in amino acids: CASSFRDRMNTEAFF. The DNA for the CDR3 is TGTGCCAGCAGCTTCCGGGACAGGATGAACACTGAAGCTTTCTTT. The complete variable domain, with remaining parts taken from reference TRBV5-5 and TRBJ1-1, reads DAGVTQSPTHLIKTRGQQVTLRCSPISGHKSVSWYQQVLGQGPQFIFQYYEKEERGRGNFPDRFSARQFPNYSSELNVNALLLGDSALYLCASSFRDRMNTEAFFGQGTRLTVV.